The 26 T cell receptor beta chains listed next were all sequenced from one sample in a study of cytomegalovirus exposure and HLA in healthy donors. PCR primers comprised 60 Vbeta and 13 Jbeta primers. This table comes from immunoSEQ multiplex PCR, and its TCRdb copy is limited to in-frame clones, with some not included. The sample consists of about 200,000 clones, approximately 79% of them appearing once. Material: PBMCs. The receptors shown here come from a woman in her thirties in good health and CMV-seropositive.

The rearrangement joins TRBV10-2 to TRBJ1-2, with D perhaps matching TRBD1 (5 bases). Germline V gene lookup returns CDR1 WSHSY and CDR2 SAAADI. Trimming took off 3 bases at V and 2 bases at J, with 19 bases between the two ends. CDR3 length equals 17 residues. CDR3 DNA: TGCGCCAGCAGTGACCAGATGGCCCTCGGGGGAAACTATGGCTACACCTTC. Translated, it gives CASSDQMALGGNYGYTF.

The chain is built from TRBV7-2 and TRBJ1-6, with no clear D. The length of the CDR3 is 12 residues. The germline gives CDR1 SGHTA, CDR2 FQGNSA. The V end lost 5 bases, the J end lost 10 bases, and 9 bases lay between the germline ends. The chain's CDR3 is CASSTAGSPLHF. CDR3 in DNA: TGTGCCAGCAGCACCGCGGGGTCACCCCTCCACTTT.

The chain recombines TRBV27 with TRBJ2-7; the match to TRBD1 covers 8 bases. This CDR3 region has 15 residues. Germline trimming cut 3 bases from V and 6 bases from J; bases unmatched to any gene: 10. Germline CDR1 MNHEY, CDR2 SMNVEV (reference sequence). The CDR3 region has the DNA TGTGCCAGCAGTTTTTTGGACAGGGAGGCGGGCGAGCAGTACTTC. Translating it yields CASSFLDREAGEQYF.

The chain joins TRBV4-3 to TRBJ2-2; 8 bases line up with TRBD2. The germline gives CDR1 LGHNA, CDR2 YSLEER. This CDR3 comprises 16 residues. Trimming cost V 3 bases and J 5 bases; bases outside gene matches: 8. CDR3 residues: CASSQIAIAGTGELFF. CDR3 nucleotide sequence: TGCGCCAGCAGCCAGATAGCAATAGCGGGGACCGGGGAGCTGTTTTTT.

The V and J genes are TRBV30 and TRBJ1-5, with D possibly TRBD1 on 6 matching bases. V lost 1 base, J lost 4 bases, and 11 bases lay in between. This CDR3 spans 14 amino acids. Germline CDR1 and CDR2: GTSNPN and SVGIG (reference sequence). DNA for the CDR3: TGTGCCTGGAGTGGACCTACAGGGAATCAGCCCCAGCATTTT. This sequence encodes CAWSGPTGNQPQHF.

This clone turned up a few times. The chain links TRBV19 to TRBJ2-7; TRBD1 is a possible D gene (6 bases). The CDR3 has 13 amino acids. The germline CDR1 and CDR2 sequences are LNHDA and SQIVND (reference sequence). Trimming took 5 bases from V and 5 from J, leaving 13 bases between them. Here the CDR3 DNA reads TGTGCCAGTAGTGACCAGGGACACAACGAGCAGTACTTC. Translation gives CASSDQGHNEQYF.

The chain combines TRBV4-1 with TRBJ2-7; D is perhaps TRBD1 (5 bases). The germline gives CDR1 MGHRA, CDR2 YSYEKL. Trimming pared 0 bases from V and 3 bases from J, leaving 9 bases between. The length of the CDR3 is 14 residues. CDR3 amino acids: CASSQEARVYEQYF. CDR3 nucleotides: TGCGCCAGCAGCCAAGAAGCCAGGGTCTACGAGCAGTACTTC.

The chain has TRBV7-9 and TRBJ2-2, with 12 bases lining up with TRBD2. There are 19 residues in the CDR3. Germline CDR1 reads SEHNR; CDR2 reads FQNEAQ (reference sequence). Trimming at V came to 3 bases and at J to 0 bases, leaving 8 bases not matched to a gene. The CDR3 here is CASSLSGLAGLSNTGELFF. The DNA of the CDR3 is TGTGCCAGCAGCTTGAGCGGACTAGCGGGACTATCGAACACCGGGGAGCTGTTTTTT.

The chain joins TRBV9 to TRBJ2-7; TRBD2 matches 10 bases. The V segment lost 0 bases and the J segment 2 bases; nucleotides outside the gene matches: 2. This CDR3 has 15 amino acids. From germline, CDR1 is SGDLS and CDR2 YYNGEE. CDR3 DNA sequence: TGTGCCAGCAGCGTAGGCAGCGGGGGGGCCTACGAGCAGTACTTC. This gives the protein CASSVGSGGAYEQYF.

The chain recombines TRBV6-1 with TRBJ1-4; D not resolved. The germline V gene has CDR1 MNHNS and CDR2 SASEGT. The CDR3 is made up of 14 amino acids. V was shortened by 5 bases and J by 2 bases, with 9 bases between the two germline ends. CDR3 DNA: TGTGCCAGCAGTCCCACGGGTACTAATGAAAAACTGTTTTTT. Protein product: CASSPTGTNEKLFF.

With regard to this clone: The junction does not match germline at one end; this may be a read error. The V call is TRBV15, the J call TRBJ1-4; perhaps TRBD1 as D (6 bases). CDR1 and CDR2 (germline): LNHNV, YYDKDF (reference sequence). CDR3 size: 15 residues. In DNA, the CDR3 is TGTGCCACCAGCAGAGATTGGGGGCACCCCCAGCCGGAAATTTTT. Its translation: CATSRDWGHPQPEIF.

The rearrangement uses TRBV5-6 and TRBJ2-3; TRBD2 matches at 13 bases. Germline trimming cut 3 bases from V and 2 bases from J; bases unmatched to any gene: 3. CDR1 SGHDT and CDR2 YYEEEE come from the germline V gene. This CDR3 has 16 amino acids. This chain's CDR3 is CASSYGLAGVTDTQYF. CDR3 DNA sequence: TGTGCCAGCAGCTACGGACTAGCGGGAGTCACAGATACGCAGTATTTT.

The genes are TRBV27 and TRBJ1-2, with TRBD1 identical over 7 bases. V gave up 10 bases and J gave up 7 bases; unmatched junction bases: 15. This CDR3 spans 14 amino acids. Germline V gene lookup returns CDR1 MNHEY and CDR2 SMNVEV (reference sequence). The CDR3 spells CATKHEGAMSGYTF. Here the CDR3 DNA reads TGTGCCACGAAGCACGAGGGGGCTATGAGTGGCTACACCTTC.

This clone was detected only once. CDR3 DNA sequence: TGTGCCAGTAGTATTCTTCGGAGACAGGATAAAAACTATGGCTACACCTTC. Amino acids: CASSILRRQDKNYGYTF. This chain joins TRBV19 and TRBJ1-2, with D maybe TRBD1 (6 bases). V gave up 3 bases and J gave up 2 bases, with 19 bases separating them. Looked up from germline, CDR1 is LNHDA and CDR2 is SQIVND (reference sequence). This CDR3 has 17 residues.

The genes are TRBV7-2 and TRBJ1-1, with D tentatively TRBD1 (5 bases). The germline V and J ends were trimmed by 8 bases and 0 bases, with 16 bases remaining between them. Looked up from germline, CDR1 is SGHTA and CDR2 is FQGNSA. This CDR3 comprises 15 residues. CDR3 DNA: TGTGCCAGCGACCTAGGGGCGAGAATGAACACTGAAGCTTTCTTT. This sequence encodes CASDLGARMNTEAFF.

The chain joins TRBV5-1 to TRBJ2-7, with D maybe TRBD1 (6 bases). The V gene lost 0 bases and the J gene lost 0 bases, with 10 bases spanning the gap. The length of the CDR3 is 15 residues. Germline loops: CDR1 SGHRS, CDR2 YFSETQ. CDR3 bases: TGCGCCAGCAGCTTGGCGGGACACGGCTCCTACGAGCAGTACTTC. This encodes CASSLAGHGSYEQYF.

Concerning this clone itself: One end of the junction varies from germline; a read error may be responsible. Other DNA sequences in this sample translate to the same CDR3. This chain links TRBV4-2 with TRBJ2-3, with 13 bases matching TRBD2. The CDR3 length is 16 residues. The germline CDR1 and CDR2 sequences are LGHNA and YNFKEQ. The CDR3 is CASSQGTSGDTDTQYF. For the CDR3, the DNA is TGTGCCAGTAGCCAGGGGACTAGCGGGGACACTGATACGCAGTATTTT.

The chain uses TRBV9 and TRBJ2-3; 12 bases are a match to TRBD2. V dropped 1 base and J dropped 5; count of bases not matched to a gene: 2. This CDR3 comprises 15 residues. The germline gives CDR1 SGDLS, CDR2 YYNGEE. DNA for the CDR3: TGTGCCAGCAGCGTACTAGCGGGGGGGCTAGATACGCAGTATTTT. Translation gives CASSVLAGGLDTQYF.

This chain connects TRBV7-8 to TRBJ2-5; perhaps TRBD2 as D (6 bases). This CDR3 has 15 amino acids. Between the trimmed V and J ends, which lost 2 bases and 5 bases, there was a span of 15 bases. The V gene's germline CDR1 is SGHVS and CDR2 FQNEAQ. CDR3 DNA sequence: TGTGCCAGCAGCTTAATGGGACTCCTTGGGGAGACCCAGTACTTC. This gives the protein CASSLMGLLGETQYF.

The gene calls are TRBV7-9 and TRBJ1-6; no definite D call. The germline gives CDR1 SEHNR, CDR2 FQNEAQ (reference sequence). This CDR3 is 14 amino acids long. V lost 5 bases to trimming and J lost 10 bases, with 15 bases between them. The CDR3 here is CASSHVTSGSPLHF. CDR3 DNA: TGTGCCAGCAGCCATGTAACGTCCGGGTCACCCCTCCACTTT.

The V and J genes are TRBV7-8 and TRBJ2-7; D unresolved. V was cut by 2 bases and J by 0 bases, with 5 bases left in between. The CDR3 contains 13 residues. Germline CDR1 and CDR2: SGHVS and FQNEAQ. The CDR3, as DNA: TGTGCCAGCAGCTTAATCAGCTCCTACGAGCAGTACTTC. Its protein is CASSLISSYEQYF.

The V gene is TRBV6-5, the J gene TRBJ1-2; D is uncertain. Trimming left V 6 bases short and J 6 bases short, with 11 bases between. Germline CDR1 is MNHEY and CDR2 is SVGAGI. The CDR3 loop spans 12 amino acids. The DNA of the CDR3 is TGTGCCAGCAGAAGAGGGATCGATGGCTACACCTTC. It yields the protein CASRRGIDGYTF.

V usage is TRBV4-1 and J usage is TRBJ1-6; D perhaps matches TRBD1 (6 bases). The CDR3 sequence is 16 residues long. V lost 5 bases and J lost 8, with 19 bases in between. Germline V gene sequence: CDR1 MGHRA, CDR2 YSYEKL. Here the CDR3 reads CASSSLGGALDSPLHF. The CDR3 DNA sequence: TGCGCCAGCAGCTCCCTTGGGGGGGCGTTGGATTCACCCCTCCACTTT.

This clone was found a few times. This sequence joins TRBV4-3 and TRBJ2-6, with 7 bases that match TRBD2. Germline CDR1 and CDR2: LGHNA and YSLEER. J lost 3 bases, V lost 1 base, and 0 bases had no gene match. The CDR3 has 15 residues. CDR3 nucleotide sequence: TGCGCCAGCAGCCAAGCGGGGGGTGGGGCCAACGTCCTGACTTTC. This translates into CASSQAGGGANVLTF.

The chain couples TRBV4-2 to TRBJ2-1; possibly TRBD2 for D (6 bases). This CDR3 has 12 residues. Germline assignment: CDR1 LGHNA and CDR2 YNFKEQ. The V and J ends lost 8 bases and 5 bases respectively, with 10 bases between them. The CDR3 loop reads CASARGHNEQFF. The CDR3 DNA sequence: TGTGCCAGCGCGCGGGGACACAATGAGCAGTTCTTC.

The V gene is TRBV7-9, the J gene TRBJ2-5, with D tentatively TRBD2 (6 bases). V was clipped by 4 bases and J by 5 bases, with 14 bases between them. The CDR3 sequence is 14 residues long. CDR1 and CDR2 from the germline V gene are SEHNR and FQNEAQ (reference sequence). CDR3 sequence: CASSWTRLEETQYF. The CDR3 DNA is TGTGCCAGCAGCTGGACAAGACTAGAGGAGACCCAGTACTTC.